Sequencing of this T cell receptor beta chain was carried out in a study of T cells in Graves' hyperthyroidism and ophthalmopathy. Study results and limitations: Ophthalmopathy prediction by the model preceded onset by a median approximately 5.9 months.

RNA transcripts were the template for amplifying TCR beta CDR3 regions. RT-PCR in the first round (using the HTBI primer set) targeted the TCR CDR3. TCRdb re-derived calls from the multiplex PCR reads in MiXCR, one entry per CDR3 protein. The sample lists fewer than 250,000 distinct CDR3 sequences; approximately 17% were seen once. This CDR3 region has 17 residues. Germline trimming cut 5 bases from V and 2 bases from J; bases unmatched to any gene: 11. Out of roughly 10 ml of fresh peripheral blood came the PBMCs. There are many counts of this clonotype. Its antigen is not known. The receptor was derived from a man between 45 and 60 years old with Graves' hyperthyroidism. The sample was blood. V gene TRBV12-3 or TRBV12-4 combines with J gene TRBJ2-7; 11 positions match TRBD2. The CDR3 reads CASSTTAGTSGTYEQYF. The CDR3 DNA sequence: TGTGCCAGCAGTACCACAGCCGGGACTAGCGGAACCTACGAGCAGTACTTC.